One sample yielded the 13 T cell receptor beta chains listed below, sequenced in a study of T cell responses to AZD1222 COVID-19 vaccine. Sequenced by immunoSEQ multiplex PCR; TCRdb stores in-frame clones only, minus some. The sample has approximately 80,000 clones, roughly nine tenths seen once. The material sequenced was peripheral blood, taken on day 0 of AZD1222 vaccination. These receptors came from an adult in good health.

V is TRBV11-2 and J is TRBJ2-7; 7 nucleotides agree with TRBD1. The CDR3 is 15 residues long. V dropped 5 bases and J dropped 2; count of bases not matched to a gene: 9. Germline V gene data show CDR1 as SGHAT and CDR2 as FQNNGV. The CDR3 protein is CASSEGSGQPYEQYF. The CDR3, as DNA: TGTGCCAGCAGCGAAGGGTCGGGACAGCCCTACGAGCAGTACTTC.

Written as DNA, the CDR3 is TGTGCCAGCAGCTTAGCGGGGGACAGGGACTACTCTGGGGCCAACGTCCTGACTTTC. Translating gives CASSLAGDRDYSGANVLTF. This chain joins TRBV7-9 and TRBJ2-6, with TRBD1 matching 9 bases. CDR3 length: 19 amino acids. Germline V gene data show CDR1 as SEHNR and CDR2 as FQNEAQ (reference sequence). Losses at the gene ends were 0 bases for V and 0 bases for J; bases not matched to a gene: 6.

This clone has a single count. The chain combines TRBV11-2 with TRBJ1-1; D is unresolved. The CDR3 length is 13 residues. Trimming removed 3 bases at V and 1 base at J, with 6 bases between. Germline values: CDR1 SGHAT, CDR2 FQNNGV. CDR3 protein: CASSFGQNTEAFF. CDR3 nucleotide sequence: TGTGCCAGCAGCTTTGGTCAGAACACTGAAGCTTTCTTT.

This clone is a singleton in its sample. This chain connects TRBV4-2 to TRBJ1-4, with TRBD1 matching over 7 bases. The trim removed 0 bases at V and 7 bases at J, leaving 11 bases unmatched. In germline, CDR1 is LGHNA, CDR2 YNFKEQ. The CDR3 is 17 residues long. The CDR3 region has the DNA TGTGCCAGCAGCCAAGATCGGGCGACAGGGCGGGGTGAAAAACTGTTTTTT. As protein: CASSQDRATGRGEKLFF.

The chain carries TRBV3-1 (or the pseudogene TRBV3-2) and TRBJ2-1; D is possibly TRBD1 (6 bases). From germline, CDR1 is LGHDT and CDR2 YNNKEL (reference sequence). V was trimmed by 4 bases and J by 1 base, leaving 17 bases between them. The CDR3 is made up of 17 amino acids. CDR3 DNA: TGTGCCAGCAGCCCATCCGAGCAGGGGTCTTCCTACAATGAGCAGTTCTTC. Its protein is CASSPSEQGSSYNEQFF.

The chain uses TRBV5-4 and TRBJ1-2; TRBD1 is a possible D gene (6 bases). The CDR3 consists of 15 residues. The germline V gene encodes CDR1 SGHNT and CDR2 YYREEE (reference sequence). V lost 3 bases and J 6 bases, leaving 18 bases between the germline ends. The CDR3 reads CASSSGTSTKDGYTF. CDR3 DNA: TGTGCCAGCAGCTCAGGGACATCTACAAAGGATGGCTACACCTTC.

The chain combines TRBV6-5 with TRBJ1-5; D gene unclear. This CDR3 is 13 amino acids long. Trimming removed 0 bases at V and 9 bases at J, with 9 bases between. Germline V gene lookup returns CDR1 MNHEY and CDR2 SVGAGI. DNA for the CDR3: TGTGCCAGCAGTTACTCAGCAGTTACGCCCCAGCATTTT. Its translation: CASSYSAVTPQHF.

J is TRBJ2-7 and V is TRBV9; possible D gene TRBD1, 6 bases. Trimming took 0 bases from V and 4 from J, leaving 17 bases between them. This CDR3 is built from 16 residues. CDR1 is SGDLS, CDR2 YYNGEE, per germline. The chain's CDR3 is CASSVAEGERVYEQYF. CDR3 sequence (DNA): TGTGCCAGCAGCGTAGCAGAGGGGGAAAGGGTATACGAGCAGTACTTC.

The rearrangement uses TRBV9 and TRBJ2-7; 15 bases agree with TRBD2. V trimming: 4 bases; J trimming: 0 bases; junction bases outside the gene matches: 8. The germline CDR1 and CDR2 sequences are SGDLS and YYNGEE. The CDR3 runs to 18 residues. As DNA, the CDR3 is TGTGCCAGCAGCCCCGGGACTAGCGGGAGGTACTTCTCCTACGAGCAGTACTTC. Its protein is CASSPGTSGRYFSYEQYF.

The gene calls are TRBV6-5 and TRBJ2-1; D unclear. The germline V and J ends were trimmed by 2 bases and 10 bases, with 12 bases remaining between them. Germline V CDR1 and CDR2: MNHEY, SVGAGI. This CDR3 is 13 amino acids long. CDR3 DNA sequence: TGTGCCAGCAGTTACCGTGACGGAGTGGAGCAGTTCTTC. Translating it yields CASSYRDGVEQFF.

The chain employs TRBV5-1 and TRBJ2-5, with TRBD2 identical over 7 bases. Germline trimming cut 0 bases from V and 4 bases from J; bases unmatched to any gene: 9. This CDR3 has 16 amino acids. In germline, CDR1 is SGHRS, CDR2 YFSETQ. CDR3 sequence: CASSLASAREAETQYF. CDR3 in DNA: TGCGCCAGCAGCTTGGCGAGTGCTCGGGAGGCAGAGACCCAGTACTTC.

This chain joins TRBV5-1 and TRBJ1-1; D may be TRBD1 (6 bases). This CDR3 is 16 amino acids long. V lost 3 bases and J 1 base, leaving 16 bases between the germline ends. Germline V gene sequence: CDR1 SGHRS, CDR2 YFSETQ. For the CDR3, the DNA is TGCGCCAGCAGCTGGACGCTACAGGGCACGAACACTGAAGCTTTCTTT. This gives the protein CASSWTLQGTNTEAFF.

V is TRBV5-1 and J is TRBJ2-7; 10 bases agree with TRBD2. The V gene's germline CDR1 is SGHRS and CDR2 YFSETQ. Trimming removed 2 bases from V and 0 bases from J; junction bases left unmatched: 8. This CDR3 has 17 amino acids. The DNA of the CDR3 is TGCGCCAGCAGCTTTACCCCGGGACTAGCGACCTCCTACGAGCAGTACTTC. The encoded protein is CASSFTPGLATSYEQYF.